The 21 T cell receptor beta chains below were found in one sample sequenced in a study of cytomegalovirus exposure and HLA in healthy donors. The PCR made use of 60 Vbeta and 13 Jbeta primers. Sequencing was performed with immunoSEQ multiplex PCR; in TCRdb, only in-frame clones are kept and a portion is missing. The sample records around 50,000 clones, about 83% being singletons. Sequenced: PBMCs. These receptors were obtained from a man aged 25 to 45 in good health and CMV-seronegative.

The chain links TRBV5-4 to TRBJ2-7; 7 nucleotides agree with TRBD2. The CDR3 extends over 15 amino acids. CDR1 is SGHNT, CDR2 YYREEE, per germline (reference sequence). Unmatched junction bases numbered 12, after V lost 4 bases and J lost 5 bases. The CDR3 is CASSPREAGRDEQYF. The CDR3 DNA follows: TGTGCCAGCAGCCCCCGGGAGGCAGGGCGGGACGAGCAGTACTTC.

The chain combines TRBV7-2 with TRBJ2-7; 8 bases agree with TRBD1. The CDR3 covers 15 residues. V was clipped by 2 bases and J by 4 bases; unmatched bases: 7. In germline, CDR1 is SGHTA, CDR2 FQGNSA. The CDR3 is CASSLQGQVSYEQYF. The CDR3 DNA follows: TGTGCCAGCAGCTTACAGGGACAGGTGTCTTACGAGCAGTACTTC.

This clone showed up just a few times. The chain couples TRBV15 to TRBJ1-4; unclear D gene. V shed 5 bases and J shed 7 bases, with 11 bases lying between them. From germline, CDR1 is LNHNV and CDR2 YYDKDF (reference sequence). The CDR3 totals 13 residues. DNA of the CDR3: TGTGCCACCAGCCCTGGGCCCTCTGAAAAACTGTTTTTT. Its translation is CATSPGPSEKLFF.

This clone has more than one count but fewer than ten. The chain recombines TRBV6-5 with TRBJ2-7, with D possibly being TRBD2 (7 bases). The V end was cut by 1 base, the J end by 5 bases, with 15 bases between. CDR3 size: 15 residues. CDR1 is MNHEY, CDR2 SVGAGI, per germline. The chain's CDR3 is CASSYWGGATHEQYF. CDR3 nucleotides: TGTGCCAGCAGTTACTGGGGGGGGGCGACCCACGAGCAGTACTTC.

Concerning this clone itself: The sample contains more than one DNA sequence encoding this CDR3. The chain employs TRBV29-1 and TRBJ1-1; D is possibly TRBD1 (6 bases). V lost 5 bases to trimming and J lost 0 bases, with 10 bases between them. Germline CDR1 and CDR2: SQVTM and ANQGSEA. The CDR3 loop spans 13 amino acids. For the CDR3, the DNA is TGCAGCGTTCGTACAGGGTTGAACACTGAAGCTTTCTTT. It encodes CSVRTGLNTEAFF.

This rearrangement joins TRBV9 to TRBJ2-1; 9 nucleotides line up with TRBD2. CDR1 and CDR2 (germline): SGDLS, YYNGEE. V shed 3 bases, J shed 2 bases, and the junction held 0 bases outside the gene matches. The CDR3 is 14 residues long. The CDR3 region is CASSASGAYNEQFF. For the CDR3, the DNA is TGTGCCAGCAGCGCTAGCGGGGCCTACAATGAGCAGTTCTTC.

The rearrangement joins TRBV27 to TRBJ2-7, with D unclear. This CDR3 has 12 amino acids. Trimming pared 7 bases from V and 6 bases from J, leaving 13 bases between. Germline lookup yields CDR1 MNHEY and CDR2 SMNVEV (reference sequence). In DNA form, the CDR3 reads TGTGCCAGCACATCCTACTCGCTCGAGCAGTACTTC. It encodes CASTSYSLEQYF.

The chain couples TRBV21-1 to TRBJ2-2; the table's D call, TRBD1, has no DNA check behind it. TRBV21-1 is a recognized pseudogene. CDR3 length equals 18 residues. CDR3 nucleotides: TGTGCCAGCAGCCCCAACGACAGGGGGGGAACTACGGCCGGGGAGCTGTTTTTT. Protein: CASSPNDRGGTTAGELFF.

This clone occurred once. The chain couples TRBV6-1 to TRBJ1-6; D might be TRBD1 (6 bases). V dropped 0 bases and J dropped 5 bases, with 14 bases sitting between them. Looked up from germline, CDR1 is MNHNS and CDR2 is SASEGT. The CDR3 is 17 residues long. CDR3 amino acids: CASSEAYGGANNSPLHF. The CDR3 DNA is TGTGCCAGCAGTGAAGCGTATGGGGGGGCGAATAATTCACCCCTCCACTTT.

The chain uses TRBV5-4 and TRBJ2-1, with 11 bases matching TRBD2. From germline, CDR1 is SGHNT and CDR2 YYREEE (reference sequence). The CDR3 consists of 17 residues. Germline trimming cut 0 bases from V and 9 bases from J; bases unmatched to any gene: 11. The CDR3 loop reads CASSLGASGGFGGEQFF. In nucleotides, the CDR3 is TGTGCCAGCAGCTTGGGGGCTAGCGGGGGGTTTGGTGGTGAGCAGTTCTTC.

On this clone: The junction departs from germline at one end; a sequencing error may be responsible. This CDR3 is also generated by other DNA sequences in the sample. The chain joins TRBV7-9 to TRBJ2-7; D tentatively reads TRBD1 or TRBD2 (6 bases each). Germline V gene lookup returns CDR1 SEHNR and CDR2 FQNEAQ (reference sequence). The CDR3 length is 14 residues. The DNA of the CDR3 is TGTTCCAGCAGCTTAGGGGGGCCGGCCTACGAGCAGTACTTC. Translation: CSSSLGGPAYEQYF.

The chain is built from TRBV7-9 and TRBJ1-4; D remains ambiguous. The CDR3 totals 15 residues. From germline, CDR1 is SEHNR and CDR2 FQNEAQ (reference sequence). V lost 4 bases and J 8 bases, leaving 17 bases between the germline ends. CDR3 residues: CASSSGSIKEEKLFF. The CDR3 region has the DNA TGTGCCAGCAGCTCGGGATCGATAAAAGAGGAAAAACTGTTTTTT.

The chain is built from TRBV5-6 and TRBJ1-4; D call uncertain. In germline, CDR1 is SGHDT, CDR2 YYEEEE. The V gene lost 0 bases and the J gene lost 5 bases, with 14 bases spanning the gap. The CDR3 is made up of 16 amino acids. As DNA, the CDR3 is TGTGCCAGCAGCTTGGCCATGTACAGCAAGAATGAAAAACTGTTTTTT. This gives the protein CASSLAMYSKNEKLFF.

The CDR3 DNA is TGCGCCAGCAGCCAAGAACGAGGGCCCCACACTGAAGCTTTCTTT. Its protein is CASSQERGPHTEAFF. V usage is TRBV4-1 and J usage is TRBJ1-1, with D unresolved. Deletions cut 0 bases from V and 3 bases from J, with 11 bases between. CDR1 MGHRA and CDR2 YSYEKL come from the germline V gene. The CDR3 has 15 amino acids.

The chain links TRBV15 to TRBJ2-1; 7 bases match TRBD1. Per the germline V gene, CDR1 is LNHNV and CDR2 is YYDKDF (reference sequence). The CDR3 covers 15 residues. V dropped 4 bases and J dropped 5; count of bases not matched to a gene: 8. The CDR3 nucleotides read TGTGCCACCAGCAAAGGCAGGGGGTTTAACAATGAGCAGTTCTTC. This translates into CATSKGRGFNNEQFF.

V gene TRBV29-1 combines with J gene TRBJ2-3; TRBD2 agrees at 10 bases. In germline, CDR1 is SQVTM, CDR2 ANQGSEA. CDR3 length: 14 residues. The trim removed 7 bases at V and 4 bases at J, leaving 8 bases unmatched. In nucleotides, the CDR3 is TGCAGCGCCCTGACCAGCGGGAGGGCAGATACGCAGTATTTT. Amino acid sequence: CSALTSGRADTQYF.

The chain joins TRBV9 to TRBJ1-2; the D is unclear. CDR3 length: 13 residues. Between the trimmed V and J ends, which lost 2 bases and 6 bases, there was a span of 11 bases. Per the germline V gene, CDR1 is SGDLS and CDR2 is YYNGEE. The DNA of the CDR3 is TGTGCCAGCAGCGTCGGGATGTCTGATGGCTACACCTTC. Encoded protein: CASSVGMSDGYTF.

This chain links TRBV18 with TRBJ1-2; D is ambiguous. Germline V gene sequence: CDR1 KGHSH, CDR2 LQKENI. This CDR3 has 15 amino acids. V lost 2 bases and J lost 1, with 11 bases in between. This chain's CDR3 is CASSPNEGYNYGYTF. The CDR3 DNA reads as TGTGCCAGCTCACCAAATGAGGGCTATAACTATGGCTACACCTTC.

The rearrangement links TRBV7-8 to TRBJ2-2; possibly TRBD2 for D (5 bases). The V gene lost 1 base and the J gene lost 7 bases, with 13 bases spanning the gap. Per the germline V gene, CDR1 is SGHVS and CDR2 is FQNEAQ. This CDR3 is built from 15 residues. The CDR3 sequence: CASSLVAPGDGELFF. The CDR3 nucleotides are TGTGCCAGCAGCTTAGTAGCGCCCGGGGACGGGGAGCTGTTTTTT.

V usage is TRBV7-8 and J usage is TRBJ2-4; D call uncertain. Germline CDR1 and CDR2: SGHVS and FQNEAQ. This CDR3 has 16 amino acids. With 3 bases removed from V and 7 bases from J, the gap between germline ends came to 19 bases. The CDR3 protein is CASSFGSKGLQNIQYF. In DNA form, the CDR3 reads TGTGCCAGCAGCTTCGGCTCTAAAGGTCTACAGAACATTCAGTACTTC.

The chain carries TRBV30 and TRBJ1-2; 9 bases align to TRBD1. J gave up 4 bases and V 3 bases, and 6 bases lay outside the gene matches. The CDR3 covers 14 residues. In germline, CDR1 is GTSNPN, CDR2 SVGIG (reference sequence). CDR3 in DNA: TGTGCCTGGAGGAAGGGACAGGGAAGCTATGGCTACACCTTC. This sequence encodes CAWRKGQGSYGYTF.